This TCR beta chain was recovered during a study of blood T cell repertoires in COVID-19. Across the study: The cDNA or gDNA used as material had been derived from T cells, B-cell-depleted T cells, or PBMCs.

The CDR3 length is 16 residues. The germline V gene encodes CDR1 SGHRS and CDR2 YFSETQ. In the study's own analysis: Reference gene primer amplification gave estimated nucleated cell counts. TCRdb keeps only in-frame clones here, not all; method: immunoSEQ multiplex PCR. V and J calls and clone size come straight from that table; D and trimming were deduced from the DNA. The table has 25,000 to 30,000 clones, around 90% seen once. Only one count was recorded for this clone. The junction does not match germline at one end; this may be a read error. The V call is TRBV5-1, the J call TRBJ1-1, with 7 bases matching TRBD1. The sample comprised peripheral blood. This sequence originates from a human donor in a cohort sampled during active COVID-19. For the CDR3, the DNA is TGCGCCCGCAGGGGGGGGCTCGTGGCATCGAACACTGAAGCTTTCTTT. This encodes CARRGGLVASNTEAFF.